A selection of T cell receptor beta chains follows, all from one sample in a study of OX40 agonist ivuxolimab in advanced cancers. TCRdb keeps only in-frame clones here, not all; method: immunoSEQ multiplex PCR. The repertoire consists of 95,000 or so clones, with about 92% occurring once and the leading ten covering around 0.54%. The sample consisted of CD4+ or CD8+ T cells sorted from blood, taken in a trial of the OX40 agonist ivuxolimab. Every receptor here comes from an adult with an advanced solid tumor such as melanoma, head and neck, liver or kidney cancer. The CDR3 runs from the conserved cysteine through the conserved F or W. A D gene is named only where the DNA matches it firmly. Size is omitted from some rows. Given values are once, few, many or a class for expanded clones.

V gene: TRBV6-5
clone size: once
D gene: .
J gene: TRBJ1-1
CDR3 protein: CASSYSWRGYAEAFF
CDR3 DNA: TGTGCCAGCAGTTACTCGTGGAGGGGGTACGCTGAAGCTTTCTTT

V gene: TRBV6-1
clone size: .
D gene: .
J gene: TRBJ2-7
CDR3 protein: CASRPSTDSGEQYF
CDR3 DNA: TGTGCCAGCAGACCCAGTACGGACAGTGGGGAGCAGTACTTC

V gene: TRBV14
clone size: .
D gene: .
J gene: TRBJ2-7
CDR3 protein: CASSRGMDRFSYEQYF
CDR3 DNA: TGTGCCAGCAGCCGCGGGATGGACAGGTTCTCCTACGAGCAGTACTTC

V gene: TRBV30
clone size: few
D gene: TRBD1
J gene: TRBJ2-2
CDR3 protein: CAGGQGAAGELFF
CDR3 DNA: TGTGCCGGAGGACAGGGGGCAGCCGGGGAGCTGTTTTTT

V gene: TRBV9
clone size: .
D gene: .
J gene: TRBJ2-7
CDR3 protein: CASSPYTAGSYEQYF
CDR3 DNA: TGTGCCAGCAGCCCATACACGGCAGGTTCCTACGAGCAGTACTTC

V gene: TRBV5-1
clone size: .
D gene: TRBD2
J gene: TRBJ2-1
CDR3 protein: CASSLGGSGGPYNEQFF
CDR3 DNA: TGCGCCAGCAGCTTGGGGGGTAGCGGGGGCCCATACAATGAGCAGTTCTTC

V gene: TRBV10-3
clone size: .
D gene: .
J gene: TRBJ2-7
CDR3 protein: CAISKLRGGYEQYF
CDR3 DNA: TGTGCCATCAGCAAGCTCAGGGGGGGGTACGAGCAGTACTTC

V gene: TRBV2
clone size: .
D gene: .
J gene: TRBJ2-2
CDR3 protein: CASSGTTNTGELFF
CDR3 DNA: TGTGCCAGCAGTGGGACAACGAACACCGGGGAGCTGTTTTTT

V gene: TRBV10-2
clone size: .
D gene: .
J gene: TRBJ2-3
CDR3 protein: CATRPGRNTDTQYF
CDR3 DNA: TGCGCCACACGCCCGGGACGGAACACAGATACGCAGTATTTT

V gene: TRBV5-5
clone size: .
D gene: .
J gene: TRBJ2-2
CDR3 protein: CASSLGGTPNTGELFF
CDR3 DNA: TGTGCCAGCAGCTTGGGGGGGACACCGAACACCGGGGAGCTGTTTTTT

V gene: TRBV7-6
clone size: .
D gene: TRBD1
J gene: TRBJ2-7
CDR3 protein: CASSKTHKDRVVSYEQYF
CDR3 DNA: TGTGCCAGCAGTAAAACCCATAAGGACAGGGTGGTCTCCTACGAGCAGTACTTC

V gene: TRBV6-1
clone size: .
D gene: TRBD2
J gene: TRBJ2-3
CDR3 protein: CASEIRAGGTNTQYF
CDR3 DNA: TGTGCCAGCGAGATACGAGCGGGGGGGACAAATACGCAGTATTTT

V gene: TRBV12-5
clone size: .
D gene: TRBD1
J gene: TRBJ2-5
CDR3 protein: CASGLVSTGVGETQYF
CDR3 DNA: TGTGCTAGTGGTTTGGTCTCGACAGGGGTGGGGGAGACCCAGTACTTC

V gene: TRBV30
clone size: .
D gene: TRBD1
J gene: TRBJ1-6
CDR3 protein: CALTGHNSPLHF
CDR3 DNA: TGTGCGTTGACAGGGCATAATTCACCCCTCCACTTT

V gene: TRBV27
clone size: .
D gene: TRBD2
J gene: TRBJ2-3
CDR3 protein: CASSQLAGSSTDTQYF
CDR3 DNA: TGTGCCAGCAGTCAACTAGCGGGCTCTAGCACAGATACGCAGTATTTT

V gene: TRBV7-9
clone size: .
D gene: TRBD1
J gene: TRBJ2-7
CDR3 protein: CASSLEAGTDYEQYF
CDR3 DNA: TGTGCCAGCAGCTTAGAAGCCGGGACAGACTACGAGCAGTACTTC

V gene: TRBV5-4
clone size: .
D gene: .
J gene: TRBJ1-2
CDR3 protein: CASSSDTFYGYTF
CDR3 DNA: TGTGCCAGCAGCAGCGACACATTCTATGGCTACACCTTC

V gene: TRBV6-5
clone size: .
D gene: TRBD2
J gene: TRBJ2-3
CDR3 protein: CASSSLGLADTDTQYF
CDR3 DNA: TGTGCCAGCAGTTCGTTGGGACTAGCGGACACAGATACGCAGTATTTT

V gene: TRBV5-1
clone size: .
D gene: TRBD2
J gene: TRBJ2-1
CDR3 protein: CASSIGTSADYNEQFF
CDR3 DNA: TGCGCCAGCAGCATCGGGACTAGCGCGGATTACAATGAGCAGTTCTTC

V gene: TRBV7-9
clone size: once
D gene: TRBD1
J gene: TRBJ2-7
CDR3 protein: CASNSGQNYEQYF
CDR3 DNA: TGTGCCAGCAATTCGGGACAGAACTACGAGCAGTACTTC

V gene: TRBV29-1
clone size: .
D gene: .
J gene: TRBJ2-6
CDR3 protein: CSVEVAGANVLTF
CDR3 DNA: TGCAGCGTTGAAGTTGCTGGGGCCAACGTCCTGACTTTC

V gene: TRBV19
clone size: .
D gene: TRBD2
J gene: TRBJ2-1
CDR3 protein: CASSPWTSGRPGNEQFF
CDR3 DNA: TGTGCCAGTAGCCCTTGGACTAGCGGGAGACCTGGCAATGAGCAGTTCTTC

V gene: TRBV29-1
clone size: .
D gene: TRBD1
J gene: TRBJ1-1
CDR3 protein: CSVGQGNTEAFF
CDR3 DNA: TGCAGCGTCGGACAGGGGAACACTGAAGCTTTCTTT

V gene: TRBV6-6
clone size: .
D gene: .
J gene: TRBJ2-7
CDR3 protein: CASSYLGQYEQYF
CDR3 DNA: TGTGCCAGCAGTTACTTAGGACAGTACGAGCAGTACTTC

V gene: TRBV10-3
clone size: .
D gene: .
J gene: TRBJ1-5
CDR3 protein: CAIRTEGQPQHF
CDR3 DNA: TGTGCCATCAGGACAGAAGGACAGCCCCAGCATTTT

V gene: TRBV12-5
clone size: .
D gene: .
J gene: TRBJ1-2
CDR3 protein: CASGLASGGLPLGDGYTF
CDR3 DNA: TGTGCTAGTGGTTTGGCCTCCGGGGGACTCCCACTGGGTGATGGCTACACCTTC

V gene: TRBV6-1
clone size: .
D gene: .
J gene: TRBJ2-3
CDR3 protein: CASQTDADTQYF
CDR3 DNA: TGTGCCAGCCAAACCGACGCAGATACGCAGTATTTT

V gene: TRBV11-2
clone size: .
D gene: .
J gene: TRBJ2-6
CDR3 protein: CASRTGTQYSDSGANVLTF
CDR3 DNA: TGTGCCAGCAGAACCGGGACACAATACTCCGACTCTGGGGCCAACGTCCTGACTTTC

V gene: TRBV27
clone size: .
D gene: .
J gene: TRBJ1-1
CDR3 protein: CASSLLSLGGSAEAFF
CDR3 DNA: TGTGCCAGCAGTTTATTGTCGTTGGGGGGATCGGCTGAAGCTTTCTTT

V gene: TRBV5-1
clone size: .
D gene: .
J gene: TRBJ2-1
CDR3 protein: CASTPQVVMGEQFF
CDR3 DNA: TGCGCCAGCACACCGCAGGTGGTTATGGGTGAGCAGTTCTTC

V gene: TRBV7-9
clone size: .
D gene: .
J gene: TRBJ1-5
CDR3 protein: CASSLGGWDQPQHF
CDR3 DNA: TGTGCCAGCAGCTTAGGGGGTTGGGATCAGCCCCAGCATTTT

V gene: TRBV7-3
clone size: .
D gene: .
J gene: TRBJ2-1
CDR3 protein: CASSPNEQFF
CDR3 DNA: TGTGCCAGCAGCCCCAATGAGCAGTTCTTC

V gene: TRBV6-1
clone size: .
D gene: TRBD1
J gene: TRBJ2-4
CDR3 protein: CASSNRDREENIQYF
CDR3 DNA: TGTGCCAGCAGTAATAGGGACAGGGAAGAAAACATTCAGTACTTC

V gene: TRBV7-3
clone size: .
D gene: TRBD1
J gene: TRBJ1-1
CDR3 protein: CASSGAGQGWTEAFF
CDR3 DNA: TGTGCCAGCAGCGGCGCGGGACAGGGTTGGACTGAAGCTTTCTTT

V gene: TRBV19
clone size: .
D gene: .
J gene: TRBJ2-2
CDR3 protein: CASSKPRQLNTGELFF
CDR3 DNA: TGTGCCAGTAGTAAACCCCGACAGCTCAACACCGGGGAGCTGTTTTTT

V gene: TRBV4-2
clone size: .
D gene: .
J gene: TRBJ1-2
CDR3 protein: CASSQEITGRNYGYTF
CDR3 DNA: TGTGCCAGCAGCCAAGAGATTACAGGAAGGAACTATGGCTACACCTTC

V gene: TRBV10-2
clone size: .
D gene: TRBD1
J gene: TRBJ2-7
CDR3 protein: CASTRTGKYEQYF
CDR3 DNA: TGCGCCAGCACCCGGACAGGGAAGTACGAGCAGTACTTC